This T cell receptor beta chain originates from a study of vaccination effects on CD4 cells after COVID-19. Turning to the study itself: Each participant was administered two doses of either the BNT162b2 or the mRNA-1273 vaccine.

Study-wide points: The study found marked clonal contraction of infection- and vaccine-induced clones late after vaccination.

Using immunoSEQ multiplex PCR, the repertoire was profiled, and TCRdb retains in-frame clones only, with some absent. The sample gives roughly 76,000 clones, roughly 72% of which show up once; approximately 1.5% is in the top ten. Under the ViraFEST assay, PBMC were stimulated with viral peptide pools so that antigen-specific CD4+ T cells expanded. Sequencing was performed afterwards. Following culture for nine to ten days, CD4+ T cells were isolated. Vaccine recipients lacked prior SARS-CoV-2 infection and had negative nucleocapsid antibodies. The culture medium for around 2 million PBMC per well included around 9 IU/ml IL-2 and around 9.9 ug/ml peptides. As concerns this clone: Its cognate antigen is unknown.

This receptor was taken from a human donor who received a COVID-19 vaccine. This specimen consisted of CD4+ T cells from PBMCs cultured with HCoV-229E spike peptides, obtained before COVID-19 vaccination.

DNA of the CDR3: TGTGCCAGTAGTACCACCTTGACAGGGATCCCCTATGGCTACACCTTC. As protein: CASSTTLTGIPYGYTF. This chain uses TRBV19 with TRBJ1-2; 7 bases are shared with TRBD1. With V trimmed by 4 bases and J by 4 bases, 12 bases remained unmatched. The CDR3 consists of 16 residues. Germline-derived CDR1 and CDR2 are LNHDA and SQIVND (reference sequence).